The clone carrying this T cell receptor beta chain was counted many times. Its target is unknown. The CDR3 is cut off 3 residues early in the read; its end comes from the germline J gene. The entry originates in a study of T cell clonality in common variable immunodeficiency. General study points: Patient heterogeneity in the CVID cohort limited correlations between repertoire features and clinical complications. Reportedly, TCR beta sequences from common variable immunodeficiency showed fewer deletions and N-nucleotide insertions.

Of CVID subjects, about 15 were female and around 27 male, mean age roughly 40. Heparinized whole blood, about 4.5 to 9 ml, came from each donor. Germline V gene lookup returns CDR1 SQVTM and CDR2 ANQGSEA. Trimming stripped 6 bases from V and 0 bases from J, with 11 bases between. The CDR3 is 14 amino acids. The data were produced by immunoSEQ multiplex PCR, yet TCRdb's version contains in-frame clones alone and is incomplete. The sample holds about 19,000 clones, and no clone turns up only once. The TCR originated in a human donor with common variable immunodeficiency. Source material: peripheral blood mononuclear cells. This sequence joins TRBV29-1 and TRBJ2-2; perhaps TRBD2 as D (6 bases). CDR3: CSVRAGPNTGELFF. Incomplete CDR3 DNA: TGCAGCGTCAGAGCGGGCCCGAACACCGGGGAG.